This T cell receptor beta chain stems from a study of blood T cell repertoires in COVID-19. Study-wide background: Samples taken during acute and convalescent COVID-19 were collected in the United States, Italy and Spain. From T cells, B-cell-depleted T cells, or PBMCs came the material, which was cDNA or gDNA.

The CDR3 totals 17 residues. Germline CDR1 is LNHDA and CDR2 is SQIVND (reference sequence). The ends lost 0 bases at V and 5 bases at J; junction bases unmatched: 4. Authors' data handling: Amplification with reference gene primers provided the estimates of nucleated cell counts. Some clones are missing from TCRdb's copy, which holds only in-frame ones; the method was immunoSEQ multiplex PCR. Clone size and the V and J calls come from that table; the DNA yielded D and trimming. The repertoire has roughly 170,000 clones, less than 90% of them found once; the top ten carry 20%. V and J are TRBV19 and TRBJ2-1; 13 bases align to TRBD2. The receptor was derived from a man between 65 and 85 years old with active or convalescent COVID-19. Sequencing was performed on peripheral blood. The CDR3 sequence is CASSIEGTSGVDNEQFF. The CDR3, as DNA: TGTGCCAGTAGTATAGAAGGGACTAGCGGGGTCGACAATGAGCAGTTCTTC.